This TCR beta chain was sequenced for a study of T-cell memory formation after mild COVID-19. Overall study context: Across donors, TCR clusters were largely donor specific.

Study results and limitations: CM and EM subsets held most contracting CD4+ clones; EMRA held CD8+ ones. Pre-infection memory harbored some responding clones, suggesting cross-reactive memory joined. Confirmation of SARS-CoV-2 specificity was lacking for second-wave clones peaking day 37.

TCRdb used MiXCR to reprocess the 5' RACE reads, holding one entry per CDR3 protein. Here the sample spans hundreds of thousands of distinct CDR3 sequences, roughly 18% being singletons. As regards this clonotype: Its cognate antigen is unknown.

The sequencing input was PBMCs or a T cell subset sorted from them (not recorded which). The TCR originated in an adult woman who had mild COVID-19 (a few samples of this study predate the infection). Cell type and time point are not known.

The CDR3 DNA sequence: TGCAGCGTTGAAAGGTTTTCGGGCACAGATACGCAGTATTTT. The encoded protein is CSVERFSGTDTQYF. The V gene is TRBV29-1, the J gene TRBJ2-3, with D hard to call. The CDR3 spans 14 residues. V was cut by 2 bases and J by 1 base, with 10 bases left in between. CDR1 and CDR2 from the germline V gene are SQVTM and ANQGSEA.